Listed below are T cell receptor beta chains from one sample, sequenced in a study of T cell repertoires in cytomegalovirus infection. These receptors have no known antigen. MiXCR, applied by TCRdb to the reads, yields one record per CDR3 protein. This table has approximately 590,000 distinct CDR3 sequences, about 40% appearing once. Sequenced here: cultured PBMCs, sampled from culture after CMV antigen stimulation. Every receptor here comes from a human donor in good health (CMV status not recorded). Some clones in this sample may be carry-over from other donors' samples. Each CDR3 is given with its conserved first and last residue. Fields, in order: J gene, clone size, CDR3 length, V gene, D gene, CDR3 DNA, CDR3 protein. A D gene is named only where the DNA matches it firmly. Clone sizes are given selectively: once, few, many, or a class where the clone is expanded.

>TRBJ2-5|many|13|TRBV7-8|NA
TGTGCCAGCAGCTTTGGACAGCAAGAGACCCAGTACTTC
CASSFGQQETQYF
>TRBJ2-3|few|13|TRBV6-1|NA
TGTGCCAGCACTTACCTTCGCACAGATACGCAGTATTTT
CASTYLRTDTQYF
>TRBJ2-3|NA|17|TRBV11-2|NA
TGTGCCAGCAGCTTGGGGTGGCCTATGCCTCGATCAGATACGCAGTATTTT
CASSLGWPMPRSDTQYF
>TRBJ2-1|NA|16|TRBV7-2|NA
TGTGCCAGCAGCTTAAGGCCAAGAGGGGGCTACAATGAGCAGTTCTTC
CASSLRPRGGYNEQFF
>TRBJ2-5|NA|11|TRBV12-3/TRBV12-4|NA
TGTGCCAGCAGTTCCCAAGGGACCCAGTACTTC
CASSSQGTQYF
>TRBJ1-1|NA|14|TRBV12-3/TRBV12-4|TRBD1
TGTGCCAGCAGTCGTCGGACAGGGCCCGCCGGAGCTTTCTTT
CASSRRTGPAGAFF
>TRBJ2-2|NA|15|TRBV12-3/TRBV12-4|NA
TGTGCCAGCAGTCCAGCGGCCACGAACACCGGGGAGCTGTTTTTT
CASSPAATNTGELFF
>TRBJ2-3|NA|17|TRBV11-2|TRBD2
TGTGCCAGCAGCGTCCTCCCGGGACTAGCGGGGCCAGATACGCAGTATTTT
CASSVLPGLAGPDTQYF
>TRBJ2-7|once|15|TRBV30|TRBD2
TGTGCCTGGAGTGTTGGACTAGCGGGGACCTACGAGCAGTACTTC
CAWSVGLAGTYEQYF
>TRBJ2-7|NA|16|TRBV7-2|NA
TGTGCCAGCAGCCTCCGAGAGTCCCCTACTATTTACGAGCAGTACTTC
CASSLRESPTIYEQYF
>TRBJ2-7|few|13|TRBV6-5|NA
TGTGCCAGCAGTTACGGGGGCCCGGACGAGCAGTACTTC
CASSYGGPDEQYF
>TRBJ2-1|NA|12|TRBV28|NA
TGTGCCAGCAGTTCCATATCGCATGAGCAGTTCTTC
CASSSISHEQFF
>TRBJ1-1|NA|15|TRBV7-2|NA
TGTGCCAGCAGCTTAGCGCGGGTAGGGGACACTGAAGCTTTCTTT
CASSLARVGDTEAFF
>TRBJ1-4|few|14|TRBV20-1|NA
TGCAGTGCTAGGCCGACTGCAACTAATGAAAAACTGTTTTTT
CSARPTATNEKLFF
>TRBJ1-5|NA|16|TRBV27|NA
TGTGCCAGCAAAGGATACGGGGACCAAAGCAATCAGCCCCAGCATTTT
CASKGYGDQSNQPQHF
>TRBJ2-5|NA|12|TRBV7-9|NA
TGTGCCAGCAGCTTAGTTTCGTTGGGCCAGTACTTC
CASSLVSLGQYF
>TRBJ2-1|many|16|TRBV7-2|NA
TGTGCCAGCAGCCTGAGGACTATCCGAGGGCCCAATGAGCAGTTCTTC
CASSLRTIRGPNEQFF
>TRBJ2-5|NA|16|TRBV4-2|TRBD1
TGTGCCAGCAGCCAAGATAGGGACAGGCCTGAAGAGACCCAGTACTTC
CASSQDRDRPEETQYF
>TRBJ1-2|NA|15|TRBV27|NA
TGTGCCAGCAGTTTAACGCCGGGACCCAACTATGGCTACACCTTC
CASSLTPGPNYGYTF
>TRBJ2-3|few|15|TRBV20-1|TRBD2
TGCAGTCCCAGGTTCGGCGGGGGAAACACAGATACGCAGTATTTT
CSPRFGGGNTDTQYF
>TRBJ2-1|few|14|TRBV11-2|TRBD2
TGTGCCAGCAGCCGGGGACTAGCGGGAGGTGAGCAGTTCTTC
CASSRGLAGGEQFF
>TRBJ2-7|NA|15|TRBV12-3/TRBV12-4|NA
TGTGCCAGCAGCCCTAGCCATAGTTGGGGCTACGAGCAGTACTTC
CASSPSHSWGYEQYF
>TRBJ1-2|NA|11|TRBV2|NA
TGTGCCAGCAGTGGGCTTGGGGGCTACACCTTC
CASSGLGGYTF
>TRBJ2-3|few|15|TRBV7-2|NA
TGTGCCAGCAGCTTTGGCGTAGCCTCCACAGATACGCAGTATTTT
CASSFGVASTDTQYF
>TRBJ2-1|NA|21|TRBV12-3/TRBV12-4|NA
TGTGCCAGCAACTTTTTTGGGGGTCGTGGACGGAGAGCCTCGCCCTACAATGAGCAGTTCTTC
CASNFFGGRGRRASPYNEQFF
>TRBJ1-2|few|14|TRBV4-3|TRBD1
TGCGCCAGCAGCCAGGACAGGGGGCGGGATGGCTACACCTTC
CASSQDRGRDGYTF
>TRBJ1-6|NA|17|TRBV6-1|TRBD1
TGTGCCAGCAGTGGCCGGACAGGGGGTCTTCGGAATTCACCCCTCCACTTT
CASSGRTGGLRNSPLHF
>TRBJ2-5|NA|15|TRBV5-1|TRBD1
TGCGCCAGCAGCTTCAACAGGGGAATGGGAGAGACCCAGTACTTC
CASSFNRGMGETQYF
>TRBJ1-2|NA|13|TRBV10-3|TRBD1
TGTGCCGTCGACAGGGTGGAGGGCTATGGCTACACCTTC
CAVDRVEGYGYTF
>TRBJ2-1|NA|14|TRBV5-1|TRBD2
TGCGCCAGCAGTGGTCTAGCGGAGTCCAATGAGCAGTTCTTC
CASSGLAESNEQFF
>TRBJ2-7|NA|14|TRBV5-4|NA
TGTGCCAGCAGCTTGGAGGGGGGGCAGGACGAGCAGTACTTC
CASSLEGGQDEQYF
>TRBJ1-6|many|14|TRBV7-8|NA
TGTGCCAGCAGCTTACAGGGGTTAAGATCACCCCTCCACTTT
CASSLQGLRSPLHF
>TRBJ2-7|NA|14|TRBV7-2|TRBD2
TGTGCCAGCAGCCCACTAGCGGACTCCTACGAGCAGTACTTC
CASSPLADSYEQYF
>TRBJ2-7|NA|15|TRBV7-2|TRBD1
TGTGCCAGCAGCTTAGGGACAGGGTCGTTCTACGAGCAGTACTTC
CASSLGTGSFYEQYF
>TRBJ1-1|few|15|TRBV19|NA
TGTGCCAGTGCTCAGGGACGGTTGGAAAACGCTGAAGCTTTCTTT
CASAQGRLENAEAFF
>TRBJ2-3|NA|14|TRBV20-1|NA
TGCAGTGCCACGCCAGGGTCCGGTGGGAATACGCAGTATTTT
CSATPGSGGNTQYF
>TRBJ2-3|many|15|TRBV7-6|NA
TGTGCCAGCAGCTCACACTTAGGCCCCACAGATACGCAGTATTTT
CASSSHLGPTDTQYF
>TRBJ2-5|few|14|TRBV7-2|NA
TGTGCCAGCAGCTCCAGTAGGCTCGGGGAGACCCAGTACTTC
CASSSSRLGETQYF
>TRBJ1-5|NA|14|TRBV7-9|NA
TGTGCCAGCAGTTCCGGAGGGTTTTTTCAGCCCCAGCATTTT
CASSSGGFFQPQHF
>TRBJ2-1|NA|18|TRBV6-2/TRBV6-3|TRBD2
TGTGCCAGCATCCCGGCAGGTCTAGCGGGAGCCACCTACAATGAGCAGTTCTTC
CASIPAGLAGATYNEQFF
>TRBJ2-5|NA|12|TRBV6-1|NA
TGTGCCAGCGCGGTCAGAAGAGAATCCCAGTACTTC
CASAVRRESQYF
>TRBJ2-5|NA|13|TRBV2|TRBD2
TGTGCCAGCAGGATTAGCGGGGAAGAGACCCAGTACTTC
CASRISGEETQYF
>TRBJ2-6|NA|17|TRBV6-5|TRBD1
TGTGCCAGCAAAGGGGCAGGGGGCCCTTCTGGGGCCAACGTCCTGACTTTC
CASKGAGGPSGANVLTF
>TRBJ2-1|NA|16|TRBV27|TRBD2
TGTGCCAGCAGTTTACTGGGCGGGAGAATAAACAATGAGCAGTTCTTC
CASSLLGGRINNEQFF
>TRBJ2-3|few|14|TRBV6-6|NA
TGTGCCAGCAGTCCAGGACAGTTCACAGATACGCAGTATTTT
CASSPGQFTDTQYF
>TRBJ1-4|NA|16|TRBV6-5|NA
TGTGCCAGCAGTCGATCGGTATTCGCAACTAATGAAAAACTGTTTTTT
CASSRSVFATNEKLFF
>TRBJ2-1|NA|14|TRBV7-8|NA
TGTGCCAGCAGCCTGATAGTCGGCTACAATGAGCAGTTCTTC
CASSLIVGYNEQFF